This T cell receptor beta chain came from a study of blood T cell repertoires in COVID-19. Produced via immunoSEQ multiplex PCR; TCRdb's table is partial and in-frame only. The sample gives about 130,000 clones, around 80% of which show up once; roughly a sixth is in the top ten. This receptor was obtained from a man aged 25 to 45 with COVID-19, enrolled during active disease. Source material: peripheral blood.

For the CDR3, the DNA is TGTGCCAGCAGATCGCAGGGGCAGCTGAACGAGCAGTACTTC. As protein: CASRSQGQLNEQYF. V is TRBV2 and J is TRBJ2-7; D is possibly TRBD1 (6 bases). The CDR3 is 14 amino acids. In germline, CDR1 is SNHLY, CDR2 FYNNEI. Trimming removed 6 bases from V and 5 bases from J, with 17 bases in between.